The 4 T cell receptor beta chains presented below share a single source sample, sequenced in a study of shared clonotypes between healthy human individuals. The data were produced by immunoSEQ multiplex PCR, yet TCRdb's version contains in-frame clones alone and is incomplete. The data contain some 580,000 clones, roughly 98% of them singletons. CD45RO-negative, CCR7-selected cells formed the naive CD8 fraction, which excluded terminally differentiated effector memory CD45RA+ cells. The specimen was naive CD8+ T cells sorted from blood. The receptors come from a man younger than 40 in good health.

Concerning this clone itself: The same CDR3 can be traced to other DNA sequences in this sample. The V gene is TRBV9, the J gene TRBJ1-1, with D unclear. Looked up from germline, CDR1 is SGDLS and CDR2 is YYNGEE. The CDR3 contains 14 residues. V lost 0 bases and J 0 bases, leaving 6 bases between the germline ends. This CDR3 is CASSVGGMNTEAFF. Written as DNA, the CDR3 is TGTGCCAGCAGCGTAGGGGGAATGAACACTGAAGCTTTCTTT.

The chain links TRBV19 to TRBJ1-5; TRBD1 aligns across 8 bases. V was pared by 2 bases and J by 2 bases, with 17 bases of the junction left unmatched. The CDR3 runs to 20 residues. The germline gives CDR1 LNHDA, CDR2 SQIVND (reference sequence). DNA of the CDR3: TGTGCCAGTAGTATAAGCCGGACAGGGCTAGCTGGGTGGGGCAATCAGCCCCAGCATTTT. The encoded protein is CASSISRTGLAGWGNQPQHF.

Turning to this clone: Different DNA sequences within this sample yield the same CDR3. V is TRBV15 and J is TRBJ2-7, with 10 bases lining up with TRBD2. CDR1 is LNHNV, CDR2 YYDKDF, per germline (reference sequence). Trimming at V came to 4 bases and at J to 1 base, leaving 4 bases not matched to a gene. CDR3 length: 15 residues. The CDR3: CATSTRTSGSYEQYF. The DNA for the CDR3 is TGTGCCACCAGCACACGGACTAGCGGATCCTACGAGCAGTACTTC.

The chain employs TRBV5-8 and TRBJ2-2; the D is unclear. Germline V gives CDR1 SGHTS, CDR2 YDEGEE. CDR3 length: 16 amino acids. V lost 4 bases and J lost 0, with 13 bases in between. For the CDR3, the DNA is TGTGCCAGCAGCGAAGACCATGGCGCGAACACCGGGGAGCTGTTTTTT. The encoded protein is CASSEDHGANTGELFF.